This TCR beta chain was documented in a study of T cells in Graves' hyperthyroidism and ophthalmopathy. At the level of the study: The authors collected peripheral blood at initial diagnosis, before any treatment.

RNA transcripts gave rise to amplified TCR beta CDR3 regions. An initial round of RT-PCR targeting the TCR CDR3 relied on the HTBI primer set. TCRdb itself ran the multiplex PCR reads through MiXCR, one entry per CDR3 protein. The profile shows hundreds of thousands of distinct CDR3 sequences, roughly 14% of them singletons. The table lists this clonotype with a few counts. Its antigen is currently unknown. Findings and limits, study-wide: Most expanded thyroid clonotypes above 0.001 also appeared in blood.

After removal of 4 bases from V and 7 bases from J, the junction contained 7 bases not matched to a gene. Germline CDR1 MNHEY, CDR2 SVGAGI. CDR3 size: 16 residues. The material sequenced was blood. The chain is built from TRBV6-5 and TRBJ2-2; 12 bases match TRBD2. This sequence originates from a man aged 18 to 35 with Graves' ophthalmopathy. The CDR3 sequence is CASSFLAGGPHGELFF. The CDR3 DNA follows: TGTGCCAGCAGTTTCCTAGCGGGGGGGCCTCACGGGGAGCTGTTTTTT.